The 17 T cell receptor beta chains presented below share a single source sample, sequenced in a study of blood T cell repertoires in COVID-19 (dated by TCRdb to 2018 to 2020). Library generation was performed with the immunoSEQ multiplex PCR assay. TCRdb stores this immuneACCESS table with in-frame sequences only. Part of the clones is absent; in the studies checked, under half of the shortfall reflects unresolved V genes, and no reason is known for the rest. In all, the sample holds some 42,000 clones, and about 91% of those were seen once. Of the sample, 7.2% is held by the ten largest clones. Sequenced sample: peripheral blood. These receptors all come from a human donor in a cohort sampled during active COVID-19.

The rearrangement uses TRBV6-6 and TRBJ1-2; 7 bases align to TRBD1. Unmatched junction bases numbered 8, after V lost 6 bases and J lost 7 bases. CDR1 is MNHNY and CDR2 is SVGAGI in the germline V gene (reference sequence). This CDR3 has 13 amino acids. CDR3 region: CASRGGTVGGYTF. Here the CDR3 DNA reads TGTGCCAGCAGAGGAGGGACAGTGGGTGGCTACACCTTC.

The chain couples TRBV18 to TRBJ2-1; 10 bases align to TRBD2. V was clipped by 3 bases and J by 9 bases; unmatched bases: 8. The germline V gene encodes CDR1 KGHSH and CDR2 LQKENI. This CDR3 has 15 amino acids. The CDR3 here is CASSPERGGLGEQFF. The CDR3, as DNA: TGTGCCAGCTCACCTGAGCGGGGGGGCCTCGGTGAGCAGTTCTTC.

The chain combines TRBV12-3 or TRBV12-4 with TRBJ2-7, with a weak D call TRBD1 (5 bases). The V end lost 2 bases, the J end lost 5 bases, and 7 bases lay between the germline ends. This CDR3 is 12 amino acids long. CDR3 bases: TGTGCCAGCAGTTTAACAGGCGACGAGCAGTACTTC. Amino acid sequence: CASSLTGDEQYF.

This clone appeared once. This chain links TRBV5-4 with TRBJ2-5; TRBD2 agrees at 13 bases. This CDR3 spans 15 amino acids. The ends lost 4 bases at V and 2 bases at J; junction bases unmatched: 2. The germline CDR1 and CDR2 sequences are SGHNT and YYREEE (reference sequence). The CDR3 here is CASSPGLAGQETQYF. CDR3 coding DNA: TGTGCCAGCAGCCCGGGACTAGCGGGACAAGAGACCCAGTACTTC.

This clone was counted once. This sequence joins TRBV5-1 and TRBJ1-3; D ambiguous. V lost 7 bases, J lost 2 bases, and 10 bases lay in between. This CDR3 region has 13 residues. Per the germline V gene, CDR1 is SGHRS and CDR2 is YFSETQ. Here the CDR3 reads CASGTEPGNTIYF. CDR3 DNA: TGCGCCAGCGGAACAGAGCCTGGAAACACCATATATTTT.

The rearrangement joins TRBV21-1 to TRBJ1-1; the table's TRBD1 call for D was not verified on the DNA. TRBV21-1 is deemed a pseudogene. The CDR3 sequence is 16 residues long. CDR3 sequence: CASSNWDRISQGVAFF. The CDR3 DNA is TGTGCCAGCAGCAATTGGGACAGGATCTCGCAAGGAGTAGCTTTCTTT.

This chain links TRBV20-1 with TRBJ2-7; 9 bases line up with TRBD1. This CDR3 is built from 14 residues. The J segment lost 0 bases and the V segment lost 3 bases, leaving 3 bases of the junction unmatched. Germline lookup yields CDR1 DFQATT and CDR2 SNEGSKA (reference sequence). The CDR3 sequence: CSASRQGVSYEQYF. CDR3 in DNA: TGCAGTGCTAGTCGACAGGGGGTCTCCTACGAGCAGTACTTC.

This clone has just a few counts. The chain couples TRBV5-1 to TRBJ1-2; no definite D call. Trimming took off 0 bases at V and 3 bases at J, with 9 bases between the two ends. Germline-derived CDR1 and CDR2 are SGHRS and YFSETQ. This CDR3 is 14 amino acids long. CDR3 coding DNA: TGCGCCAGCAGCTTGGAAGGGAGGGACTATGGCTACACCTTC. The encoded protein is CASSLEGRDYGYTF.

The genes are TRBV6-2 or TRBV6-3 and TRBJ1-5, with D tentatively TRBD1 (6 bases). The germline V and J ends were trimmed by 4 bases and 4 bases, with 17 bases remaining between them. The CDR3 spans 16 residues. In germline, CDR1 is MNHEY, CDR2 SVGEGT. This chain's CDR3 is CASSFPGTMTNQPQHF. The DNA for the CDR3 is TGTGCCAGCAGTTTCCCTGGGACAATGACTAATCAGCCCCAGCATTTT.

This chain connects TRBV5-1 to TRBJ2-3; D may be TRBD2 (7 bases). Trimming cost V 3 bases and J 5 bases, with 19 bases left between them. Germline V lookup: CDR1 SGHRS, CDR2 YFSETQ. The CDR3 sequence is 16 residues long. The CDR3 reads CASSSRGPGQGDTQYF. The CDR3 DNA reads TGCGCCAGCAGCTCGCGGGGGCCCGGGCAAGGAGATACGCAGTATTTT.

This clone came up once. The chain couples TRBV15 to TRBJ2-2; possible D gene TRBD1, 6 bases. CDR3 length: 15 residues. The germline CDR1 and CDR2 sequences are LNHNV and YYDKDF (reference sequence). Trimming left V 4 bases short and J 4 bases short, with 13 bases between. In DNA, the CDR3 is TGTGCCACCAGCAAGGGGGTAGCGCCCACCGGGGAGCTGTTTTTT. It specifies CATSKGVAPTGELFF.

The chain links TRBV11-2 to TRBJ2-1; TRBD1 is a possible D gene (6 bases). The germline CDR1 and CDR2 sequences are SGHAT and FQNNGV. V lost 5 bases, J lost 10 bases, and 12 bases lay in between. The CDR3 loop spans 12 amino acids. Here the CDR3 DNA reads TGTGCCAGCAGCCCTACCGGGACAGAGCAGTTCTTC. Protein product: CASSPTGTEQFF. The full variable domain, completed using reference TRBV11-2 and TRBJ2-1, is EAGVAQSPRYKIIEKRQSVAFWCNPISGHATLYWYQQILGQGPKLLIQFQNNGVVDDSQLPKDRFSAERLKGVDSTLKIQPAKLEDSAVYLCASSPTGTEQFFGPGTRLTVL.

The chain carries TRBV11-2 and TRBJ2-7; no clear D. The CDR3 extends over 13 amino acids. The germline CDR1 and CDR2 sequences are SGHAT and FQNNGV. Between the trimmed V and J ends, which lost 4 bases and 2 bases, there was a span of 9 bases. In nucleotides, the CDR3 is TGTGCCAGCAGCTCGACAATGCCCTACGAGCAGTACTTC. Translating gives CASSSTMPYEQYF.

The chain combines TRBV4-2 with TRBJ2-4; 11 bases match TRBD2. V was clipped by 1 base and J by 0 bases; unmatched bases: 2. There are 17 residues in the CDR3. Germline V gene data show CDR1 as LGHNA and CDR2 as YNFKEQ. CDR3 coding DNA: TGTGCCAGCAGCCAAGGACTAGCGGGATCAGCCAAAAACATTCAGTACTTC. It specifies CASSQGLAGSAKNIQYF.

The genes are TRBV6-1 and TRBJ2-1; perhaps TRBD2 as D (6 bases). V was shortened by 3 bases and J by 6 bases, with 21 bases between the two germline ends. CDR1 is MNHNS and CDR2 is SASEGT in the germline V gene. This CDR3 is built from 17 residues. The CDR3 DNA reads TGTGCCAGCAGTGATGAAGGAGGGCCAACACCCCGCAATGAGCAGTTCTTC. Translation: CASSDEGGPTPRNEQFF.

The chain has TRBV28 and TRBJ1-4; D might be TRBD1 (5 bases). Trimming left V 5 bases short and J 7 bases short, with 20 bases between. CDR3 size: 16 residues. CDR1 is MDHEN, CDR2 SYDVKM, per germline. The chain's CDR3 is CASSPYLRGVGEKLFF. DNA for the CDR3: TGTGCCAGCAGTCCCTACTTACGGGGGGTAGGTGAAAAACTGTTTTTT.

This clone is categorized as medium-sized. This chain connects TRBV28 to TRBJ2-7, with TRBD1 matching 12 bases. Germline assignment: CDR1 MDHEN and CDR2 SYDVKM. J was trimmed by 7 bases and V by 6 bases; bases with no gene match: 10. This CDR3 has 15 amino acids. CDR3 nucleotides: TGTGCCAGCAGGTACGGGACAGGGGGCGTCGGGGAGCAGTACTTC. This sequence encodes CASRYGTGGVGEQYF.